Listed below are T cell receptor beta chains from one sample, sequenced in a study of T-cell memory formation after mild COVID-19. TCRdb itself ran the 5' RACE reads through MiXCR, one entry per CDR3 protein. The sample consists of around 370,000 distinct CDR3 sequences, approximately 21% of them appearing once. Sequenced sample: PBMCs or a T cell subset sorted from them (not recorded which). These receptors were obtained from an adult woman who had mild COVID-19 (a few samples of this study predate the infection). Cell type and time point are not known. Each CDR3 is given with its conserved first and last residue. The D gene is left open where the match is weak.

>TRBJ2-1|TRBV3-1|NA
CASSRLKLGSYNEQFF
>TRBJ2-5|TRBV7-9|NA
CASSPRGGTPQETQYF
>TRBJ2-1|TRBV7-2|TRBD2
CASSGGLAASNEQFF
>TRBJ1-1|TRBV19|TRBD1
CASEGAVMNTEAFF
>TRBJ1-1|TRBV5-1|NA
CASSLPDLGTEAFF
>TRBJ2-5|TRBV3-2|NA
CASRRDRRETQYF
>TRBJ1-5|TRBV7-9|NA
CASSLAGLDYSNQPQHF
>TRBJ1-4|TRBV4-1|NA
CASSQDFEKLFF
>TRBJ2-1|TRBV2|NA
CASTPGGSYNEQFF
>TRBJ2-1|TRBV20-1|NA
CSARPGHHYNEQFF
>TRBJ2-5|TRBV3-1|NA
CASSPAEGVQETQYF
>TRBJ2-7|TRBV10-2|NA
CASSGSFSYEQYF
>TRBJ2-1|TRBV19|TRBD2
CASSTRRGGNNEQFF
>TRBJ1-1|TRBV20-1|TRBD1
CSARGSGGYEAFF
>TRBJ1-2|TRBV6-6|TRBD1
CASRGTADPYGYTF
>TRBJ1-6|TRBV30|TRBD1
CAWSVRAGGNSPLHF
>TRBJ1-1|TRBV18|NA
CASSPPRQAGAGAEAFF
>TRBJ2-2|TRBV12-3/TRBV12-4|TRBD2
CASSLETSGTGELFF
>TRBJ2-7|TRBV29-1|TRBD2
CSVKLAGDYEQYF
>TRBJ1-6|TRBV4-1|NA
CASSRERGYNSPLHF
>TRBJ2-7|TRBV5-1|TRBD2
CASSLDLSGLAVSYEQYF
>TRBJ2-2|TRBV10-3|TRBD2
CAISERTSGRAPSTGELFF
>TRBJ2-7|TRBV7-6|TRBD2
CASSLVASGGERYEQYF
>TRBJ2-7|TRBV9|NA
CASSVVPDGPVEQYF